This TCR beta chain originates from a study of regulatory T cells in long-lasting Graves disease. Looked up from germline, CDR1 is GTSNPN and CDR2 is SVGIG (reference sequence). Germline trimming cut 0 bases from V and 6 bases from J; bases unmatched to any gene: 4. The CDR3 is 13 residues long. Library construction for TCR beta used iRepertoire HTBI primers and Arm-PCR of CDR3 regions. TCRdb itself ran the multiplex PCR reads through MiXCR, one entry per CDR3 protein. This table has 410,000 or so distinct CDR3 sequences, about 15% appearing once. Time point indicated: newly diagnosed GD, antithyroid drugs for less than 3 months. There was RNA extracted from PBMCs, and the TCR library was made from it. These same data were also listed under a study on T cells in Graves' hyperthyroidism and ophthalmopathy.

V usage is TRBV30 and J usage is TRBJ2-7, with TRBD1 matching over 8 bases. The TCR originated in a woman younger than 45 with Graves disease. The starting material was peripheral blood mononuclear cells (PBMCs), obtained at new diagnosis, from a patient treated with antithyroid drugs. This CDR3 is CAWSVLDRGEQYF. The CDR3, as DNA: TGTGCCTGGAGTGTACTCGACAGGGGCGAGCAGTACTTC.